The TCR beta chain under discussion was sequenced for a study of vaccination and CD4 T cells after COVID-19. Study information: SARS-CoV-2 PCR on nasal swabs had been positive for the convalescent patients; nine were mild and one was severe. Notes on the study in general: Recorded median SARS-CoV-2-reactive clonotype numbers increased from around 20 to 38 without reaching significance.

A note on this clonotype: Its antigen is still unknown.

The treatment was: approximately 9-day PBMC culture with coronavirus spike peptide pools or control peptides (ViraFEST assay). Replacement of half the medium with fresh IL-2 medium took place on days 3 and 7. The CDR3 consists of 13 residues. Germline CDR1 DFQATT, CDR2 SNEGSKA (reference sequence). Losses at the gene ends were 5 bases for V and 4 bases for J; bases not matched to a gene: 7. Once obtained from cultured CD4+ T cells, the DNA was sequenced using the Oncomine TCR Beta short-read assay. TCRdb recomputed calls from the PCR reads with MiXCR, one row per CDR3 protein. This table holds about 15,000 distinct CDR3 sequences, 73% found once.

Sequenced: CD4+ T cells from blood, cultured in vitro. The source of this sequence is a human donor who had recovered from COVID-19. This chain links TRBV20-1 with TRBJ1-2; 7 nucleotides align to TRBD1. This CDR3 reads CSASRDRSYGYTF. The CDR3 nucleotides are TGCAGTGCTTCCCGGGACAGATCCTATGGCTACACCTTC.